One TCR beta chain is described in this entry. Its antigen is undetermined. These data belong to a study of long-term antiretroviral therapy in people with HIV. The study's findings and limits: The study found that diversity rose after ART but stayed below transplant donor controls. Pre-ART clonal expansions dominated every time point's repertoire.

With survey level as its setting, the immunoSEQ assay was v3.0. A target of roughly 40,000-50,000 T-cell genomes per sample was set for sequencing. Produced via immunoSEQ multiplex PCR; TCRdb's table is partial and in-frame only. The sample records fewer than 35,000 clones, 82% being singletons. The specimen was unsorted PBMCs, collected 2.9 years after starting antiretroviral therapy. The receptor was isolated from a man in his forties or fifties with HIV.

CDR3 amino acids: CASSLSGQPQHF. The CDR3 nucleotides are TGTGCCAGCAGCTTGAGTGGTCAGCCCCAGCATTTT. The chain has TRBV5-4 and TRBJ1-5; no clear D. This CDR3 spans 12 amino acids. CDR1 is SGHNT, CDR2 YYREEE, per germline (reference sequence). Trimming cost V 1 base and J 6 bases, with 5 bases left between them.